This passage covers 15 T cell receptor beta chains from one sample sequenced in a study of blood T cell repertoires in COVID-19. Produced via immunoSEQ multiplex PCR; TCRdb's table is partial and in-frame only. The repertoire has around 150,000 clones, around 86% of them found once; the top ten carry around 3.3%. The sample comprised peripheral blood. All receptors derive from a man in his 70s with acute or convalescent COVID-19.

The chain couples TRBV7-3 to TRBJ2-1; D remains ambiguous. Trimming removed 5 bases at V and 3 bases at J, with 11 bases between. Germline CDR1 SGHTA, CDR2 FQGTGA. There are 14 residues in the CDR3. CDR3 sequence (DNA): TGTGCCAGCAGCCCCCTAAGGAGCTACAATGAGCAGTTCTTC. This sequence encodes CASSPLRSYNEQFF.

The chain joins TRBV21-1 to TRBJ2-1; the table's D call, TRBD1, has no DNA check behind it. TRBV21-1 is reported as a pseudogene. The length of the CDR3 is 14 residues. CDR3 bases: TGTGCCAGCAGGGGGACACCTTACTACAATGAGCAGTTCTTC. The encoded protein is CASRGTPYYNEQFF.

The chain joins TRBV28 to TRBJ2-1; no reliable D call. This CDR3 comprises 16 residues. Trimming cost V 5 bases and J 0 bases, with 14 bases left between them. Germline lookup yields CDR1 MDHEN and CDR2 SYDVKM. CDR3 protein: CASSPYLSSSYNEQFF. The DNA for the CDR3 is TGTGCCAGCAGTCCCTACTTGTCTAGCTCCTACAATGAGCAGTTCTTC.

This chain joins TRBV19 and TRBJ2-5; 7 bases are shared with TRBD1. J lost 5 bases, V lost 7 bases, and 13 bases had no gene match. CDR1 is LNHDA and CDR2 is SQIVND in the germline V gene (reference sequence). This CDR3 comprises 15 residues. CDR3 in DNA: TGTGCCAGTAAGAAGGAGACAGGGATAGGGGAGACCCAGTACTTC. This translates into CASKKETGIGETQYF.

J is TRBJ2-1 and V is TRBV7-8; 10 nucleotides match TRBD2. The CDR3 consists of 16 residues. The germline gives CDR1 SGHVS, CDR2 FQNEAQ. V lost 5 bases, J lost 5 bases, and 9 bases stayed unmatched. This CDR3 is CASSLLTSGKNNEQFF. CDR3 DNA sequence: TGTGCCAGCAGCCTCCTCACTAGCGGGAAAAACAATGAGCAGTTCTTC.

The rearrangement joins TRBV27 to TRBJ1-2, with 7 bases identical to TRBD1. CDR3 size: 15 residues. V lost 5 bases and J lost 1; bases outside the gene matches: 7. Germline V gene sequence: CDR1 MNHEY, CDR2 SMNVEV (reference sequence). CDR3 DNA sequence: TGTGCCAGCAGTGCTGGGACAGACTTTAACTATGGCTACACCTTC. Its translation: CASSAGTDFNYGYTF.

A remark on this clone: Different DNA sequences within this sample yield the same CDR3. This sequence joins TRBV5-1 and TRBJ2-3; the D gene is possibly TRBD1 (5 bases). CDR1 is SGHRS, CDR2 YFSETQ, per germline. Trimming removed 0 bases at V and 4 bases at J, with 6 bases between. The CDR3 length is 13 residues. CDR3 coding DNA: TGCGCCAGCAGCTTGGAAGGGGCAGATACGCAGTATTTT. Translated: CASSLEGADTQYF.

The gene calls are TRBV28 and TRBJ2-5, with TRBD2 matching 10 bases. Germline V gene lookup returns CDR1 MDHEN and CDR2 SYDVKM. V lost 2 bases to trimming and J lost 1 base; unmatched junction nucleotides: 4. The CDR3 is 16 residues long. The CDR3 region is CASSLLTSGRQETQYF. CDR3 sequence (DNA): TGTGCCAGCAGTTTACTGACTAGCGGGCGCCAAGAGACCCAGTACTTC.

The chain recombines TRBV5-1 with TRBJ1-2; D is undetermined. Trimming took off 1 base at V and 4 bases at J, with 8 bases between the two ends. Germline V gene lookup returns CDR1 SGHRS and CDR2 YFSETQ. The CDR3 runs 13 residues. CDR3 nucleotides: TGCGCCAGCAGCTTGAGAGAGGGCTATGGCTACACCTTC. Translating it yields CASSLREGYGYTF.

The rearrangement links TRBV7-3 to TRBJ2-5, with a weak D call TRBD2 (6 bases). Germline CDR1 SGHTA, CDR2 FQGTGA. Trimming shortened V by 4 bases and J by 2 bases, and 17 bases separated the two germline ends. The CDR3 runs 16 residues. CDR3 in amino acids: CASSSYGPGVQETQYF. The CDR3 DNA is TGTGCCAGCAGCTCGTACGGACCGGGAGTTCAAGAGACCCAGTACTTC. The whole variable domain, remainder taken from reference TRBV7-3 and TRBJ2-5, is GAGVSQTPSNKVTEKGKYVELRCDPISGHTALYWYRQSLGQGPEFLIYFQGTGAADDSGLPNDRFFAVRPEGSVSTLKIQRTERGDSAVYLCASSSYGPGVQETQYFGPGTRLLVL.

The V and J genes are TRBV28 and TRBJ1-2; 8 bases agree with TRBD1. Germline lookup yields CDR1 MDHEN and CDR2 SYDVKM. V lost 10 bases to trimming and J lost 7 bases; unmatched junction nucleotides: 17. This CDR3 region has 15 residues. This chain's CDR3 is CATGQGILTIGGYTF. The CDR3 DNA is TGTGCCACCGGACAGGGAATTTTGACTATCGGTGGCTACACCTTC.

This clone was seen once. The V call is TRBV15, the J call TRBJ2-7, with TRBD2 identical over 7 bases. CDR3 length: 13 amino acids. CDR1 is LNHNV and CDR2 is YYDKDF in the germline V gene (reference sequence). J was trimmed by 5 bases and V by 0 bases; bases with no gene match: 1. The CDR3, as DNA: TGTGCCACCAGCAGAGATGCGGGGGACGAGCAGTACTTC. Its protein product is CATSRDAGDEQYF.

This sequence joins TRBV4-1 and TRBJ2-7; 9 bases fit TRBD1. The germline CDR1 and CDR2 sequences are MGHRA and YSYEKL. This CDR3 spans 16 amino acids. With 1 base clipped from V and 3 bases from J, the junction kept 7 bases outside the gene matches. Written as DNA, the CDR3 is TGCGCCAGCAGCCAAGCGCTGACAGGGGGTAGCTACGAGCAGTACTTC. Amino acids: CASSQALTGGSYEQYF.

The sample holds a few counts of this clone. This chain joins TRBV13 and TRBJ2-5; a possible D gene is TRBD1 (5 bases). The V and J ends lost 2 bases and 3 bases respectively, with 19 bases between them. Germline-derived CDR1 and CDR2 are PRHDT and FYEKMQ (reference sequence). The CDR3 is 17 residues long. CDR3 coding DNA: TGTGCCAGCAGCTTAAGCCGACGCTGGGGCGAGGAAGAGACCCAGTACTTC. It yields the protein CASSLSRRWGEEETQYF.

The chain links TRBV7-3 to TRBJ2-2; 10 bases align to TRBD2. The V gene's germline CDR1 is SGHTA and CDR2 FQGTGA. Unmatched junction bases numbered 3, after V lost 5 bases and J lost 0 bases. The CDR3 is made up of 16 amino acids. CDR3 bases: TGTGCCAGCAGCCCTCTAGCGGGGGCGAACACCGGGGAGCTGTTTTTT. It yields the protein CASSPLAGANTGELFF.